This T cell receptor (beta chain) came from a study of shared clonotypes between healthy human individuals. This CDR3 comprises 12 residues. Germline V gene data show CDR1 as SNHLY and CDR2 as FYNNEI. V dropped 7 bases and J dropped 6 bases, with 12 bases sitting between them. This clone has only a few counts. Using immunoSEQ multiplex PCR, the repertoire was profiled, and TCRdb retains in-frame clones only, with some absent. The sample lists some 900,000 clones; over 75% were seen once. Material for sequencing was memory CD4+ T cells sorted from blood. Noted subset: CD45RA-negative fraction. The receptor comes from a man aged 18 to 29 in good health. The V gene is TRBV2, the J gene TRBJ1-1; D is ambiguous. CDR3 sequence reads: CASMSDGAEAFF. The CDR3 coding sequence is TGTGCCAGCATGTCGGATGGAGCTGAAGCTTTCTTT.